The 26 T cell receptor beta chains listed next were all sequenced from one sample in a study of T cells in Graves' hyperthyroidism and ophthalmopathy. Template material for amplifying TCR beta CDR3 regions consisted of RNA transcripts. When the TCR CDR3 underwent first-round RT-PCR, the HTBI primer set was used. TCRdb re-analysed the multiplex PCR reads in MiXCR, keeping a single row per CDR3 protein. The sample has hundreds of thousands of distinct CDR3 sequences, about 14% seen once. The specimen was blood. The receptors were gathered from a woman aged 45-65 years with Graves' ophthalmopathy.

This clonotype was recorded many times. V is TRBV15 and J is TRBJ2-1; 9 nucleotides match TRBD2. Trimming removed 0 bases from V and 2 bases from J; junction bases left unmatched: 8. The V gene's germline CDR1 is LNHNV and CDR2 YYDKDF (reference sequence). The CDR3 totals 18 residues. CDR3 loop: CATSRDFSAGGPYNEQFF. In nucleotides, the CDR3 is TGTGCCACCAGCAGAGATTTTTCGGCGGGAGGGCCCTACAATGAGCAGTTCTTC.

The rearrangement uses TRBV7-9 and TRBJ2-1; TRBD2 matches 8 bases. The CDR3 contains 18 residues. Germline V gene data show CDR1 as SEHNR and CDR2 as FQNEAQ (reference sequence). V lost 3 bases and J lost 5; bases outside the gene matches: 15. CDR3 DNA sequence: TGTGCCAGCAGCTTGCAGCGGGAGTATCCCCTCTTGGACAATGAGCAGTTCTTC. Translation: CASSLQREYPLLDNEQFF. The full variable domain, with the rest looked up from reference TRBV7-9 and TRBJ2-1, is DTGVSQNPRHKITKRGQNVTFRCDPISEHNRLYWYRQTLGQGPEFLTYFQNEAQLEKSRLLSDRFSAERPKGSFSTLEIQRTEQGDSAMYLCASSLQREYPLLDNEQFFGPGTRLTVL.

This clonotype was seen repeatedly, ten times or more. V and J are TRBV20-1 and TRBJ2-1, with TRBD2 matching over 7 bases. Germline assignment: CDR1 DFQATT and CDR2 SNEGSKA (reference sequence). V gave up 1 base and J gave up 7 bases; unmatched junction bases: 4. This CDR3 has 13 residues. As DNA, the CDR3 is TGCAGTGCTAGAGGGCGGGGACTAAATGAGCAGTTCTTC. This gives the protein CSARGRGLNEQFF.

This clonotype was seen only a few times. CDR3 residues: CASSQDPPEAFF. The CDR3 DNA follows: TGCGCCAGCAGCCAAGATCCCCCTGAAGCTTTCTTT. J is TRBJ1-1 and V is TRBV4-1; D unresolved. Looked up from germline, CDR1 is MGHRA and CDR2 is YSYEKL. V lost 0 bases and J 6 bases, leaving 5 bases between the germline ends. The CDR3 contains 12 residues.

There are a few counts of this clonotype. The chain couples TRBV27 to TRBJ2-7; D is undetermined. Between the trimmed V and J ends, which lost 3 bases and 4 bases, there was a span of 10 bases. Germline V gene data show CDR1 as MNHEY and CDR2 as SMNVEV (reference sequence). There are 13 residues in the CDR3. CDR3 bases: TGTGCCAGCAGTTTTGGGCCAAAGTACGAGCAGTACTTC. The encoded protein is CASSFGPKYEQYF.

This clonotype was counted ten times or more. The rearrangement links TRBV2 to TRBJ2-4; D may be TRBD1 or TRBD2 (6 bases each). V gave up 1 base and J gave up 5 bases, with 9 bases separating them. CDR1 SNHLY and CDR2 FYNNEI come from the germline V gene. This CDR3 spans 14 amino acids. CDR3 amino acids: CASSEEGGENIQYF. As DNA, the CDR3 is TGTGCCAGCAGTGAAGAGGGGGGAGAAAACATTCAGTACTTC.

J is TRBJ2-1 and V is TRBV4-2; 13 nucleotides line up with TRBD2. CDR1 LGHNA and CDR2 YNFKEQ come from the germline V gene. The CDR3 runs to 17 residues. With V trimmed by 5 bases and J by 4 bases, 8 bases remained unmatched. CDR3 nucleotide sequence: TGTGCCAGCAGCGGCCGACTAGCGGGAGGATCTTACAATGAGCAGTTCTTC. Translation: CASSGRLAGGSYNEQFF.

Many counts were recorded for this clonotype. V and J are TRBV7-2 and TRBJ2-1; D call uncertain. This CDR3 has 15 amino acids. Germline CDR1 and CDR2: SGHTA and FQGNSA. Trimming removed 1 base at V and 5 bases at J, with 12 bases between. CDR3 in amino acids: CASSLGRSVNNEQFF. CDR3 bases: TGTGCCAGCAGCTTAGGCCGCTCGGTAAACAATGAGCAGTTCTTC.

This clonotype showed up just a few times. V and J are TRBV7-2 and TRBJ1-5, with 8 bases identical to TRBD1. CDR3 size: 15 residues. Trimming removed 5 bases from V and 4 bases from J; junction bases left unmatched: 7. From germline, CDR1 is SGHTA and CDR2 FQGNSA. The CDR3 protein is CASSPGQGINQPQHF. The CDR3 DNA reads as TGTGCCAGCAGCCCCGGACAGGGAATAAATCAGCCCCAGCATTTT.

Regarding this clonotype: A much larger clone is a single base away; this may be a read error. The genes are TRBV5-1 and TRBJ2-1, with D unresolved. This CDR3 contains 13 residues. CDR1 SGHRS and CDR2 YFSETQ come from the germline V gene. Trimming left V 0 bases short and J 7 bases short, with 8 bases between. The CDR3 DNA reads TGCGCCAGCAGCTTGGGGAACAGAAATGAGCAGTTCTTC. Translated, it gives CASSLGNRNEQFF.

The chain links TRBV6-2 or TRBV6-3 to TRBJ2-7, with D possibly TRBD1 on 6 matching bases. This CDR3 region has 14 residues. The V gene's germline CDR1 is MNHEY and CDR2 SVGEGT. Trimming stripped 5 bases from V and 2 bases from J, with 13 bases between. DNA for the CDR3: TGTGCCAGCAGTAGCCGGGACAAAACCTACGAGCAGTACTTC. Amino acids: CASSSRDKTYEQYF.

This clonotype was seen repeatedly, ten times or more. V gene TRBV20-1 combines with J gene TRBJ2-7; 7 positions match TRBD2. The trim removed 2 bases at V and 2 bases at J, leaving 6 bases unmatched. The germline gives CDR1 DFQATT, CDR2 SNEGSKA (reference sequence). This CDR3 has 14 amino acids. DNA for the CDR3: TGCAGTGCTAGAAAGGCGGGAGCGACCTACGAGCAGTACTTC. Its protein is CSARKAGATYEQYF.

At least ten counts were recorded for this clonotype. The chain couples TRBV28 to TRBJ2-5, with D perhaps matching TRBD1 (6 bases). Trimming pared 5 bases from V and 1 base from J, leaving 14 bases between. This CDR3 spans 15 amino acids. In germline, CDR1 is MDHEN, CDR2 SYDVKM. The CDR3 region is CASSARDTSQETQYF. CDR3 DNA sequence: TGTGCCAGCAGTGCCCGGGACACCTCCCAAGAGACCCAGTACTTC.

The chain combines TRBV7-3 with TRBJ2-7; unclear D gene. This CDR3 has 13 amino acids. V gave up 4 bases and J gave up 4 bases, with 11 bases separating them. Germline lookup yields CDR1 SGHTA and CDR2 FQGTGA. The CDR3 coding sequence is TGTGCCAGCAGCTCAGCAAACCTTTACGAGCAGTACTTC. Its translation: CASSSANLYEQYF. Drawing the rest from reference TRBV7-3 and TRBJ2-7, the complete variable domain is GAGVSQTPSNKVTEKGKYVELRCDPISGHTALYWYRQSLGQGPEFLIYFQGTGAADDSGLPNDRFFAVRPEGSVSTLKIQRTERGDSAVYLCASSSANLYEQYFGPGTRLTVT.

V gene TRBV7-9 combines with J gene TRBJ2-4; D is perhaps TRBD1 or TRBD2 (5 bases each). The V gene's germline CDR1 is SEHNR and CDR2 FQNEAQ (reference sequence). The ends were cut back, 5 bases at V and 9 bases at J, with 29 bases in the middle. This CDR3 contains 18 residues. This CDR3 reads CASSPGTRGQLMIGIQYF. The CDR3 region has the DNA TGTGCCAGCAGCCCGGGGACCCGGGGCCAGCTAATGATCGGCATTCAGTACTTC.

The V and J genes are TRBV28 and TRBJ2-3, with 11 bases matching TRBD2. The CDR3 has 14 amino acids. Germline CDR1 is MDHEN and CDR2 is SYDVKM. The J segment lost 14 bases and the V segment lost 4 bases, leaving 11 bases of the junction unmatched. CDR3 in DNA: TGTGCCAGCAGTTCCGGGACTAGCGGTCCCGAATGGTATTTT. Translating gives CASSSGTSGPEWYF.

This clonotype was seen at least ten times. V usage is TRBV28 and J usage is TRBJ2-1; 11 nucleotides agree with TRBD2. V was pared by 7 bases and J by 4 bases, with 12 bases of the junction left unmatched. The CDR3 is made up of 17 amino acids. Germline V gene lookup returns CDR1 MDHEN and CDR2 SYDVKM. DNA of the CDR3: TGTGCCAGCAAATTCCAGGGCGGGACTAGCGGATACAATGAGCAGTTCTTC. Its translation is CASKFQGGTSGYNEQFF.

This clonotype was counted many times. The chain recombines TRBV7-3 with TRBJ2-2; 9 nucleotides agree with TRBD1. In germline, CDR1 is SGHTA, CDR2 FQGTGA. V gave up 5 bases and J gave up 6 bases; unmatched junction bases: 4. The CDR3 is made up of 14 amino acids. CDR3 amino acids: CASSRDRVPGELFF. DNA for the CDR3: TGTGCCAGCAGCCGGGACAGGGTCCCCGGGGAGCTGTTTTTT.

This clonotype turned up a few times. CDR3 DNA sequence: TGCGCCAGCAGCTGGGGACTAGCGGGCTACCAAGAGACCCAGTACTTC. It translates to CASSWGLAGYQETQYF. The chain uses TRBV5-1 and TRBJ2-5; TRBD2 aligns across 12 bases. This CDR3 has 16 amino acids. After removal of 3 bases from V and 0 bases from J, the junction contained 3 bases not matched to a gene. Germline CDR1 and CDR2: SGHRS and YFSETQ.

Only a few counts were recorded for this clonotype. The chain uses TRBV2 and TRBJ1-1, with D possibly TRBD1 on 5 matching bases. There are 17 residues in the CDR3. Germline V gene lookup returns CDR1 SNHLY and CDR2 FYNNEI. V shed 6 bases and J shed 5 bases, with 25 bases lying between them. The CDR3 sequence: CASRTGLSTVSLTEAFF. CDR3 DNA sequence: TGTGCCAGCAGAACGGGACTTTCCACCGTATCTCTTACTGAAGCTTTCTTT.

V usage is TRBV30 and J usage is TRBJ2-7; 9 nucleotides line up with TRBD1. From germline, CDR1 is GTSNPN and CDR2 SVGIG (reference sequence). The CDR3 is made up of 13 amino acids. V lost 1 base to trimming and J lost 5 bases; unmatched junction nucleotides: 3. The CDR3 coding sequence is TGTGCCTGGAGTGGGGACAGGGCGAACGAGCAGTACTTC. Translated: CAWSGDRANEQYF.

This clonotype was detected many times. V usage is TRBV28 and J usage is TRBJ2-3, with no clear D. The germline V gene encodes CDR1 MDHEN and CDR2 SYDVKM. V was shortened by 2 bases and J by 2 bases, with 17 bases between the two germline ends. CDR3 length: 17 residues. The CDR3 loop reads CASSLRVHTSPTDTQYF. The CDR3 nucleotides are TGTGCCAGCAGTTTAAGGGTGCACACCTCACCCACAGATACGCAGTATTTT.

V is TRBV20-1 and J is TRBJ2-1; D is perhaps TRBD2 (6 bases). Germline CDR1 is DFQATT and CDR2 is SNEGSKA (reference sequence). CDR3 length: 13 amino acids. CDR3 amino acids: CSPGTPTYNEQFF. The CDR3 DNA reads TGCAGCCCCGGGACTCCCACCTACAATGAGCAGTTCTTC.

This clonotype was seen at least ten times. The J gene is TRBJ2-5, the V gene TRBV5-1; D is perhaps TRBD2 (5 bases). Germline lookup yields CDR1 SGHRS and CDR2 YFSETQ. The CDR3 runs 15 residues. Trimming left V 4 bases short and J 5 bases short, with 18 bases between. The CDR3 sequence is CASSPQAGYGETQYF. CDR3 nucleotides: TGCGCCAGCAGCCCGCAGGCGGGTTACGGGGAGACCCAGTACTTC.

This clonotype was recorded a few times. The V call is TRBV6-2 or TRBV6-3, the J call TRBJ2-1, with a possible D match to TRBD2 (6 bases). This CDR3 is built from 15 residues. CDR1 and CDR2 from the germline V gene are MNHEY and SVGEGT. The ends were cut back, 7 bases at V and 1 base at J, with 14 bases in the middle. CDR3 sequence reads: CASKAEGASYNEQFF. The CDR3 nucleotides read TGTGCCAGCAAGGCGGAGGGCGCGTCCTACAATGAGCAGTTCTTC.

J is TRBJ1-1 and V is TRBV18; 8 bases are a match to TRBD1. The V and J ends lost 4 bases and 4 bases, in that order; junction bases with no gene match: 11. In germline, CDR1 is KGHSH, CDR2 LQKENI. CDR3 length: 16 residues. CDR3 in DNA: TGTGCCAGCTCACTAAAGCCTCAGGGGGCGGGCACTGAAGCTTTCTTT. Translating it yields CASSLKPQGAGTEAFF.